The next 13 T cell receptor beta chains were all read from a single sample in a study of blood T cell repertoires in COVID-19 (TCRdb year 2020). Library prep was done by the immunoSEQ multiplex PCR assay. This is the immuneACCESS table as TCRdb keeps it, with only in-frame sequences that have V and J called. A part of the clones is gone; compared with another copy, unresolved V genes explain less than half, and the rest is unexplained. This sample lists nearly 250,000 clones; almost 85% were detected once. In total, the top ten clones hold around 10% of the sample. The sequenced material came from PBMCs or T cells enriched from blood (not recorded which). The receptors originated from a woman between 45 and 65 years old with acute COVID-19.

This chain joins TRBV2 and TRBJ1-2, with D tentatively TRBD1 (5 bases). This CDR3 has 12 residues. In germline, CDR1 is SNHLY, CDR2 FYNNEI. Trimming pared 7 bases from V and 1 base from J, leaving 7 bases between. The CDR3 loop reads CASKDNNYGYTF. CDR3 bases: TGTGCCAGCAAGGACAATAACTATGGCTACACCTTC. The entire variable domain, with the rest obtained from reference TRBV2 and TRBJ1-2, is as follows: EPEVTQTPSHQVTQMGQEVILRCVPISNHLYFYWYRQILGQKVEFLVSFYNNEISEKSEIFDDQFSVERPDGSNFTLKIRSTKLEDSAMYFCASKDNNYGYTFGSGTRLTVV.

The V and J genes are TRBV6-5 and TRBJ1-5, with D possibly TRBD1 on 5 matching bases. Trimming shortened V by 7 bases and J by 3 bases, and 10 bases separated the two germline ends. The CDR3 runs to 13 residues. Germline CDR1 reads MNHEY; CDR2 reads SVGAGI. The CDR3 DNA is TGTGCCAGCACGGCGGGGACCAATCAGCCCCAGCATTTT. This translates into CASTAGTNQPQHF.

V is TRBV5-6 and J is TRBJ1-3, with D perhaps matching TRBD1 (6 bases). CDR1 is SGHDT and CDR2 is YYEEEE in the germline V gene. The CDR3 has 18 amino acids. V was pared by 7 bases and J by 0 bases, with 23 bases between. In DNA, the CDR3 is TGTGCCAGCTCAGGGGCGCCCGGGGCAAGTGGCTCTGGAAACACCATATATTTT. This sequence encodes CASSGAPGASGSGNTIYF.

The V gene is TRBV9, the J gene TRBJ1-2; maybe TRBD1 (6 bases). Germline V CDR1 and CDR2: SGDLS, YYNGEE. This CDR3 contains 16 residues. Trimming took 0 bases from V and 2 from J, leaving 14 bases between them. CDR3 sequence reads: CASSVAGGRENYGYTF. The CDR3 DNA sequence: TGTGCCAGCAGCGTAGCTGGGGGCAGAGAGAACTATGGCTACACCTTC. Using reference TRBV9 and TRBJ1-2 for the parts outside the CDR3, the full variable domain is DSGVTQTPKHLITATGQRVTLRCSPRSGDLSVYWYQQSLDQGLQFLIQYYNGEERAKGNILERFSAQQFPDLHSELNLSSLELGDSALYFCASSVAGGRENYGYTFGSGTRLTVV.

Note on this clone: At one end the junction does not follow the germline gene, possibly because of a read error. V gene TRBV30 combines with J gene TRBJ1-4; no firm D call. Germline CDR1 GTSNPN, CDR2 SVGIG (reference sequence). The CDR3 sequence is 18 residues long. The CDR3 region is CACSGVSWVSRGNEKLFF. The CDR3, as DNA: TGTGCCTGCAGTGGAGTTTCGTGGGTGTCACGGGGTAATGAAAAACTGTTTTTT.

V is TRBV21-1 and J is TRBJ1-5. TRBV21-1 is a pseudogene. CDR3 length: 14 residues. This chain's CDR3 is CASSPQGPGQPQHF. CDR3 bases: TGTGCCAGCAGCCCTCAAGGTCCGGGGCAGCCCCAGCATTTT.

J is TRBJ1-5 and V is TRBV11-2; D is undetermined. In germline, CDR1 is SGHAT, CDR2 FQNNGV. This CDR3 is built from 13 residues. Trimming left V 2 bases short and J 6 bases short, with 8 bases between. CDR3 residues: CASSLSELQPQHF. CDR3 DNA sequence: TGTGCCAGCAGCTTAAGCGAACTTCAGCCCCAGCATTTT. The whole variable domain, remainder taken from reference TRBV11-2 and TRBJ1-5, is EAGVAQSPRYKIIEKRQSVAFWCNPISGHATLYWYQQILGQGPKLLIQFQNNGVVDDSQLPKDRFSAERLKGVDSTLKIQPAKLEDSAVYLCASSLSELQPQHFGDGTRLSIL.

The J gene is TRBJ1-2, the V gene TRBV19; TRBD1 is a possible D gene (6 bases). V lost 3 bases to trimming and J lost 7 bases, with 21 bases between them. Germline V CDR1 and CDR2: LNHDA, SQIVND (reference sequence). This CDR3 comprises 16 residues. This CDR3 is CASSILGAGREGGYTF. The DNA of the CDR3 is TGTGCCAGTAGTATTCTGGGGGCGGGCCGAGAAGGTGGCTACACCTTC.

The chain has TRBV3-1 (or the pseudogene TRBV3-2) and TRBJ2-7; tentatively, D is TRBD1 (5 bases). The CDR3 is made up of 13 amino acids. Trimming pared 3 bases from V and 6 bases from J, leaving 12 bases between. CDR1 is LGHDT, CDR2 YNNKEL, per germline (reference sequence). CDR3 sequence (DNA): TGTGCCAGCAGCCAGGACACCCCGGGCGAGCAGTACTTC. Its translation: CASSQDTPGEQYF.

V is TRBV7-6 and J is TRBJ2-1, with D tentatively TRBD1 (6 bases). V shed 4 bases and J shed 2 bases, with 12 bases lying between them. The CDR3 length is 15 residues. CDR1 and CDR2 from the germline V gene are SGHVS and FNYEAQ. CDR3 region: CASSSTGSTYNEQFF. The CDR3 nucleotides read TGTGCCAGCAGCTCCACAGGGAGCACCTACAATGAGCAGTTCTTC.

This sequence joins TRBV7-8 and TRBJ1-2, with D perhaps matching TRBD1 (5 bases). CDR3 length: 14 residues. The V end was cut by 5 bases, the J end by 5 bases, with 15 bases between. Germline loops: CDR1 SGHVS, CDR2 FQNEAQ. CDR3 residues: CASSPQGREYGYTF. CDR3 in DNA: TGTGCCAGCAGCCCGCAGGGCAGGGAATATGGCTACACCTTC. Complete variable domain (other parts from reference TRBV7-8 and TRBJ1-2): GAGVSQSPRYKVAKRGQDVALRCDPISGHVSLFWYQQALGQGPEFLTYFQNEAQLDKSGLPSDRFFAERPEGSVSTLKIQRTQQEDSAVYLCASSPQGREYGYTFGSGTRLTVV.

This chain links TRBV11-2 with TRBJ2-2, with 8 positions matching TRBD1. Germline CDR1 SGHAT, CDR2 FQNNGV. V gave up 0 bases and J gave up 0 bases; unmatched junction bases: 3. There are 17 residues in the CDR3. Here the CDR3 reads CASSLEWTGPNTGELFF. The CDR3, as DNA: TGTGCCAGCAGCTTAGAGTGGACAGGGCCGAACACCGGGGAGCTGTTTTTT.

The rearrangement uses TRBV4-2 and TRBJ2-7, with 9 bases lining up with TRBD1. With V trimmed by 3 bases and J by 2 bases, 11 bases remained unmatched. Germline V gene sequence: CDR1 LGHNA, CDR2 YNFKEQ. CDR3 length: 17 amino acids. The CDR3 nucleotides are TGTGCCAGCAGCCAGGCAACGACAGGGGGGGAGACCTACGAGCAGTACTTC. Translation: CASSQATTGGETYEQYF.